The next 20 T cell receptor beta chains were all read from a single sample in a study of PD-L1 blockade in urothelial cancer. TCRdb keeps only in-frame clones here, not all; method: immunoSEQ multiplex PCR. The sample includes some 35,000 clones, 90% of them seen just once. Sequences were derived from PBMCs, sampled around atezolizumab (anti-PD-L1) treatment. These receptors were taken from a man in his 70s with urothelial cancer.

This clone appeared a single time. The chain couples TRBV6-5 to TRBJ1-1; weak D call: TRBD1 (6 bases). Germline V lookup: CDR1 MNHEY, CDR2 SVGAGI. The CDR3 length is 14 residues. V was trimmed by 10 bases and J by 4 bases, leaving 19 bases between them. The DNA for the CDR3 is TGTGCCACCCGGGACTCGGGAGGGGGCACTGAAGCTTTCTTT. Translated, it gives CATRDSGGGTEAFF.

This clone occurred a few times. The chain carries TRBV2 and TRBJ2-7, with 7 bases fitting TRBD1. The CDR3 covers 14 residues. With V trimmed by 4 bases and J by 0 bases, 3 bases remained unmatched. Germline V CDR1 and CDR2: SNHLY, FYNNEI. As DNA, the CDR3 is TGTGCCAGCAGTGTAGACAGGGCCTCCTACGAGCAGTACTTC. The encoded protein is CASSVDRASYEQYF. The full variable domain, completed using reference TRBV2 and TRBJ2-7, is EPEVTQTPSHQVTQMGQEVILRCVPISNHLYFYWYRQILGQKVEFLVSFYNNEISEKSEIFDDQFSVERPDGSNFTLKIRSTKLEDSAMYFCASSVDRASYEQYFGPGTRLTVT.

The count of this clone is one. This chain links TRBV29-1 with TRBJ2-1; 12 nucleotides match TRBD2. Germline assignment: CDR1 SQVTM and CDR2 ANQGSEA. Trimming took 0 bases from V and 0 from J; bases not matched to a gene: 12. This CDR3 is 20 amino acids long. CDR3 bases: TGCAGCGTTGAAGAAGGGAGAGGACTAGCGGGGAGAAGCTCCTACAATGAGCAGTTCTTC. Amino acid sequence: CSVEEGRGLAGRSSYNEQFF.

The genes are TRBV7-9 and TRBJ2-5, with a possible D match to TRBD2 (5 bases). Germline CDR1 SEHNR, CDR2 FQNEAQ (reference sequence). This CDR3 is 16 amino acids long. Trimming pared 5 bases from V and 3 bases from J, leaving 19 bases between. This CDR3 reads CASSAAARGIEETQYF. In DNA form, the CDR3 reads TGTGCCAGCAGCGCCGCTGCCCGGGGAATTGAAGAGACCCAGTACTTC.

The V and J genes are TRBV7-9 and TRBJ2-7, with 9 positions matching TRBD1. CDR3 size: 12 residues. From germline, CDR1 is SEHNR and CDR2 FQNEAQ (reference sequence). J was trimmed by 9 bases and V by 5 bases; bases with no gene match: 5. The CDR3 coding sequence is TGTGCCAGCAGCGTTGGGACAGGGTGGCAGTACTTC. Translation: CASSVGTGWQYF.

This chain connects TRBV2 to TRBJ1-1; 9 bases map to TRBD1. Per the germline V gene, CDR1 is SNHLY and CDR2 is FYNNEI. Losses at the gene ends were 8 bases for V and 8 bases for J; bases not matched to a gene: 9. The CDR3 runs 13 residues. CDR3 coding DNA: TGTGCCAGCCGCGGGACAGGGACCCGAGAAGCTTTCTTT. This encodes CASRGTGTREAFF.

In nucleotides, the CDR3 is TGTGCCAGCAGTGAATCTTTGAGGGGGCGCGCAGATACGCAGTATTTT. Translation: CASSESLRGRADTQYF. The V call is TRBV25-1, the J call TRBJ2-3; 7 nucleotides agree with TRBD1. This CDR3 is 16 amino acids long. Germline V gene sequence: CDR1 MGHDK, CDR2 SYGVNS. J lost 4 bases, V lost 1 base, and 8 bases had no gene match.

The chain recombines TRBV28 with TRBJ2-5; tentatively, D is TRBD1 (6 bases). Germline-derived CDR1 and CDR2 are MDHEN and SYDVKM. The CDR3 is made up of 14 amino acids. Trimming removed 5 bases from V and 2 bases from J, with 12 bases in between. CDR3 loop: CASSRRGTQETQYF. CDR3 bases: TGTGCCAGCAGTCGTAGAGGGACACAAGAGACCCAGTACTTC.

This chain uses TRBV7-8 with TRBJ2-1; 7 positions match TRBD1. Per germline, CDR1 SGHVS and CDR2 FQNEAQ. The CDR3 is 15 residues long. Germline trimming cut 1 base from V and 7 bases from J; bases unmatched to any gene: 7. The CDR3 DNA is TGTGCCAGCAGCTTAGGGTCACAGGGGATAAATGAGCAGTTCTTC. Translating gives CASSLGSQGINEQFF.

This sequence joins TRBV6-1 and TRBJ2-3, with 9 bases that match TRBD2. Germline values: CDR1 MNHNS, CDR2 SASEGT. Trimming removed 2 bases from V and 8 bases from J; junction bases left unmatched: 8. This CDR3 has 15 amino acids. The CDR3 sequence: CASSEWDSGSVTQYF. The CDR3 DNA follows: TGTGCCAGCAGTGAATGGGATAGCGGGAGTGTTACGCAGTATTTT.

The gene calls are TRBV6-1 and TRBJ1-2; D ambiguous. The CDR3 has 12 amino acids. Trimming pared 10 bases from V and 4 bases from J, leaving 13 bases between. Germline V gives CDR1 MNHNS, CDR2 SASEGT. CDR3 sequence: CATQDTFYGYTF. The DNA of the CDR3 is TGTGCCACCCAAGACACCTTCTATGGCTACACCTTC.

The rearrangement joins TRBV6-4 to TRBJ1-1; 8 bases line up with TRBD1. Looked up from germline, CDR1 is MRHNA and CDR2 is SNTAGT. The CDR3 is made up of 16 amino acids. The ends lost 6 bases at V and 2 bases at J; junction bases unmatched: 11. The CDR3 here is CASRTQAGTGNTEAFF. CDR3 DNA sequence: TGTGCCAGCAGGACACAAGCCGGGACAGGTAACACTGAAGCTTTCTTT.

This chain connects TRBV6-6 to TRBJ1-2, with 9 bases fitting TRBD1. Per the germline V gene, CDR1 is MNHNY and CDR2 is SVGAGI (reference sequence). The CDR3 length is 16 residues. V lost 4 bases to trimming and J lost 6 bases; unmatched junction nucleotides: 12. The CDR3 loop is CASSFPRGTGWDGYTF. The CDR3 DNA sequence: TGTGCCAGCAGTTTTCCAAGGGGGACAGGGTGGGATGGCTACACCTTC.

The chain employs TRBV19 and TRBJ2-7, with D unclear. There are 14 residues in the CDR3. Per the germline V gene, CDR1 is LNHDA and CDR2 is SQIVND (reference sequence). With 5 bases removed from V and 0 bases from J, the gap between germline ends came to 11 bases. This chain's CDR3 is CASSLVTSSYEQYF. For the CDR3, the DNA is TGTGCCAGTAGTCTAGTGACAAGCTCCTACGAGCAGTACTTC.

The chain couples TRBV5-1 to TRBJ2-1; the match to TRBD2 covers 12 bases. CDR3 length equals 16 residues. The germline V gene encodes CDR1 SGHRS and CDR2 YFSETQ. J was trimmed by 4 bases and V by 4 bases; bases with no gene match: 6. The DNA of the CDR3 is TGCGCCAGCAGCCCTAACGGACTAGCGGGATACAATGAGCAGTTCTTC. Protein sequence: CASSPNGLAGYNEQFF.

The CDR3 nucleotides are TGTGCCAGCAGCCGAGAAGGGGCCAACGTCCTGACTTTC. This sequence encodes CASSREGANVLTF. The chain recombines TRBV7-3 with TRBJ2-6; D remains unclear. The CDR3 spans 13 residues. Deletions cut 5 bases from V and 4 bases from J, with 6 bases between. Germline values: CDR1 SGHTA, CDR2 FQGTGA.

The CDR3 DNA is TGTGCCAGTGGGACAGGGGTATGGGAAAAACTGTTTTTT. Translation: CASGTGVWEKLFF. The gene calls are TRBV28 and TRBJ1-4, with 10 bases lining up with TRBD1. The V gene end was trimmed by 9 bases and the J gene end by 8 bases; junction bases not matched to a gene: 6. This CDR3 contains 13 residues. Germline V CDR1 and CDR2: MDHEN, SYDVKM.

CDR3 DNA: TGCGCCAGCAGCTTTTCCGGGGTGAACACCGGGGAGCTGTTTTTT. Translation: CASSFSGVNTGELFF. The chain couples TRBV5-1 to TRBJ2-2, with TRBD2 as a possible D gene (5 bases). The ends were cut back, 2 bases at V and 1 base at J, with 9 bases in the middle. Germline V CDR1 and CDR2: SGHRS, YFSETQ. This CDR3 region has 15 residues.

The chain combines TRBV6-4 with TRBJ2-3; TRBD2 is a possible D gene (6 bases). The V end lost 4 bases, the J end lost 0 bases, and 11 bases lay between the germline ends. This CDR3 comprises 15 residues. CDR1 is MRHNA, CDR2 SNTAGT, per germline. This chain's CDR3 is CASSASSESTDTQYF. CDR3 nucleotides: TGTGCCAGCAGTGCGTCTAGCGAGAGCACAGATACGCAGTATTTT.

The V call is TRBV28, the J call TRBJ2-7, with 9 bases identical to TRBD2. In germline, CDR1 is MDHEN, CDR2 SYDVKM. This CDR3 has 14 residues. J gave up 0 bases and V 7 bases, and 4 bases lay outside the gene matches. The CDR3 loop reads CASNLAGASYEQYF. The DNA of the CDR3 is TGTGCCAGCAACTTAGCGGGGGCCTCCTACGAGCAGTACTTC.